These T cell receptor beta chains were read from a single sample in a study of cytomegalovirus exposure and HLA in healthy donors. TCRdb keeps only in-frame clones here, not all; method: immunoSEQ multiplex PCR. Among some 150,000 clones, 72% were seen once, and the ten largest hold 2% to 2.5%. The sequencing input was PBMCs. These receptors all come from a human donor in good health. Both conserved end residues are part of each CDR3. Each record gives: CDR3 protein, CDR3 DNA, V gene, D gene, clone size, J gene. A D gene is named only where the DNA matches it firmly. Some rows have no size entry. The others give once, few or many, or a class for an expanded clone.

cdr3_aa: CASRWRAERDTIYF; cdr3_nt: TGTGCCAGTCGGTGGCGGGCCGAGCGGGACACCATATATTTT; v_call: TRBV19; d_call: -; clone_size: once; j_call: TRBJ1-3
cdr3_aa: CASRLIPSGGALNEQFF; cdr3_nt: TGTGCCAGCAGACTTATACCCAGCGGGGGGGCGCTCAATGAGCAGTTCTTC; v_call: TRBV7-2; d_call: TRBD2; clone_size: -; j_call: TRBJ2-1
cdr3_aa: CASSPTGIGETQYF; cdr3_nt: TGTGCCAGCAGTCCGACAGGGATTGGAGAGACCCAGTACTTC; v_call: TRBV6-5; d_call: TRBD1; clone_size: -; j_call: TRBJ2-5
cdr3_aa: CASSQLASSGANVLTF; cdr3_nt: TGTGCCAGCAGCCAACTAGCGAGCTCTGGGGCCAACGTCCTGACTTTC; v_call: TRBV7-3; d_call: TRBD2; clone_size: -; j_call: TRBJ2-6
cdr3_aa: CSARIRDTQYF; cdr3_nt: TGCAGTGCTAGAATTAGAGATACGCAGTATTTT; v_call: TRBV20-1; d_call: -; clone_size: few; j_call: TRBJ2-3
cdr3_aa: CASRHSAGTGTNEQFF; cdr3_nt: TGTGCCAGCAGACACTCCGCCGGGACAGGGACCAATGAGCAGTTCTTC; v_call: TRBV6-6; d_call: TRBD1; clone_size: -; j_call: TRBJ2-1
cdr3_aa: CASSHTTTEEKLFF; cdr3_nt: TGTGCCAGCAGCCACACCACGACGGAGGAAAAACTGTTTTTT; v_call: TRBV6-5; d_call: -; clone_size: once; j_call: TRBJ1-4
cdr3_aa: CASSETQGNYGYTF; cdr3_nt: TGTGCCAGCAGTGAAACACAGGGAAACTATGGCTACACCTTC; v_call: TRBV6-1; d_call: -; clone_size: -; j_call: TRBJ1-2
cdr3_aa: CASSPSDTGELFF; cdr3_nt: TGTGCCAGCTCACCATCAGACACCGGGGAGCTGTTTTTT; v_call: TRBV18; d_call: -; clone_size: few; j_call: TRBJ2-2
cdr3_aa: CASTHRDTNTEAFF; cdr3_nt: TGTGCCAGTACTCACAGGGACACGAACACTGAAGCTTTCTTT; v_call: TRBV19; d_call: -; clone_size: -; j_call: TRBJ1-1
cdr3_aa: CASNLQGFEQYF; cdr3_nt: TGTGCCAGCAACTTACAGGGTTTCGAGCAGTACTTC; v_call: TRBV5-8; d_call: -; clone_size: -; j_call: TRBJ2-7
cdr3_aa: CASSQEIGTNTGELFF; cdr3_nt: TGTGCCAGCAGCCAAGAAATCGGGACGAACACCGGGGAGCTGTTTTTT; v_call: TRBV4-2; d_call: -; clone_size: -; j_call: TRBJ2-2
cdr3_aa: CASSQVGDRADTF; cdr3_nt: TGCGCCAGCAGCCAAGTGGGGGACAGGGCAGATACCTTC; v_call: TRBV4-1; d_call: TRBD1; clone_size: -; j_call: TRBJ1-2
cdr3_aa: CASSFGQGNTEAFF; cdr3_nt: TGTGCCAGCAGCTTCGGACAAGGGAACACTGAAGCTTTCTTT; v_call: TRBV5-5; d_call: -; clone_size: -; j_call: TRBJ1-1
cdr3_aa: CASSLRTGWATGELFF; cdr3_nt: TGTGCCAGCAGCTTAAGAACAGGGTGGGCCACCGGGGAGCTGTTTTTT; v_call: TRBV7-3; d_call: -; clone_size: -; j_call: TRBJ2-2
cdr3_aa: CASSEALLAGGPRYEQYF; cdr3_nt: TGTGCCAGCAGTGAAGCCCTTCTAGCGGGGGGGCCTAGGTACGAGCAGTACTTC; v_call: TRBV6-1; d_call: TRBD2; clone_size: -; j_call: TRBJ2-7
cdr3_aa: CASSAQPTNTDTQYF; cdr3_nt: TGTGCCAGCAGCGCCCAGCCGACAAACACAGATACGCAGTATTTT; v_call: TRBV9; d_call: -; clone_size: -; j_call: TRBJ2-3
cdr3_aa: CASSFGGARYEQYF; cdr3_nt: TGTGCCAGTAGTTTTGGGGGCGCGAGGTACGAGCAGTACTTC; v_call: TRBV19; d_call: -; clone_size: -; j_call: TRBJ2-7
cdr3_aa: CASSPGESLGEQYF; cdr3_nt: TGTGCCAGCAGTCCAGGGGAGAGTTTAGGCGAGCAGTACTTC; v_call: TRBV27; d_call: -; clone_size: -; j_call: TRBJ2-7
cdr3_aa: CASSFPNTEAFF; cdr3_nt: TGTGCCTCCTCCTTCCCGAACACTGAAGCTTTCTTT; v_call: TRBV30; d_call: -; clone_size: -; j_call: TRBJ1-1
cdr3_aa: CASNPGFGTEAFF; cdr3_nt: TGTGCCAGTAACCCGGGATTTGGCACTGAAGCTTTCTTT; v_call: TRBV19; d_call: -; clone_size: -; j_call: TRBJ1-1
cdr3_aa: CASSPRPGQGEGYTF; cdr3_nt: TGTGCCAGCAGCCCAAGGCCGGGACAGGGAGAAGGCTACACCTTC; v_call: TRBV7-2; d_call: TRBD1; clone_size: -; j_call: TRBJ1-2
cdr3_aa: CASSQGLGTGELFF; cdr3_nt: TGTGCCAGCAGCCAGGGACTCGGCACCGGGGAGCTGTTTTTT; v_call: TRBV7-3; d_call: -; clone_size: -; j_call: TRBJ2-2
cdr3_aa: CASSASPGQPQHF; cdr3_nt: TGTGCCAGCAGTGCCAGTCCGGGTCAGCCCCAGCATTTT; v_call: TRBV6-1; d_call: -; clone_size: -; j_call: TRBJ1-5